The clone carrying this T cell receptor (beta chain) was observed once. The target antigen is unknown. PCR was performed using 60 Vbeta and 13 Jbeta primers. Under the authors' procedure: In a later analysis, around 87 million unique TCR beta chains included roughly 11 million shared by two or more donors. Only in-frame clones appear in the TCRdb table, and some are missing; sequencing was by immunoSEQ multiplex PCR. V, J and clone size are taken as reported in that table, and D and trimming were inferred from the DNA itself. This table holds about 110,000 clones, about 80% found once. Germline loops: CDR1 LGHNA, CDR2 YSLEER. The CDR3 runs to 15 residues. Trimming cost V 1 base and J 2 bases, with 11 bases left between them. This record belongs to a study of cytomegalovirus exposure and HLA in healthy donors. Study-level results: It was shown in a later analysis that HLA-associated TCR beta chains were more clonally expanded than other, equally common chains.

The sequenced sample was PBMCs. This TCR came from a woman aged 50 to 60 in good health and CMV-seropositive. The V call is TRBV4-3, the J call TRBJ1-2; D perhaps matches TRBD1 (6 bases). The DNA for the CDR3 is TGCGCCAGCAGCCAAGGAACGAGGGGGAACTATGGCTACACCTTC. Protein: CASSQGTRGNYGYTF.